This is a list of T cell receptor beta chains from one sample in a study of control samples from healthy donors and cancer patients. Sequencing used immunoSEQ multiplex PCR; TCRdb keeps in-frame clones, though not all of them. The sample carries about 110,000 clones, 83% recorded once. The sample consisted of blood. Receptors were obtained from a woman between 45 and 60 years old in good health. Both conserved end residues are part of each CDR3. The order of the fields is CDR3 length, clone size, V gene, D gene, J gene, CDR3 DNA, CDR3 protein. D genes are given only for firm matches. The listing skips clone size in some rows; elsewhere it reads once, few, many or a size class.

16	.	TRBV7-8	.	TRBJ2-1	TGTGCCAGCAGCTTAAGTCGCAGGAGCTCCTACAATGAGCAGTTCTTC	CASSLSRRSSYNEQFF
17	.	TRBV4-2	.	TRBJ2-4	TGTGCCAGCAGCCAAGAGACCAGGGGGGAGGCCAAAAACATTCAGTACTTC	CASSQETRGEAKNIQYF
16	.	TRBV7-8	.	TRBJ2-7	TGTGCCAGCAGCTTAAATGTGGGGGAGCGCACCTACGAGCAGTACTTC	CASSLNVGERTYEQYF
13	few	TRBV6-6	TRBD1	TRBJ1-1	TGTGCCAGCAGTCGGGACAGGGCAGCCGAAGCTTTCTTT	CASSRDRAAEAFF
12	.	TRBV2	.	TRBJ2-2	TGTGCCAGCAGTGTAGTTCCCCGGGAGCTGTTTTTT	CASSVVPRELFF
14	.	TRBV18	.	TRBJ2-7	TGTGCCAGCTCATTAAACGAGAGGGCGGAAGAGCAGTACTTC	CASSLNERAEEQYF
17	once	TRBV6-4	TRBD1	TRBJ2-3	TGTGCCAGCAGTAAGAACCCGGGACAGGGGAAGGCAGATACGCAGTATTTT	CASSKNPGQGKADTQYF
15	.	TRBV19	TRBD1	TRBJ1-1	TGTGCCAGTAGTCCCCCGACAGGGAGGTACACTGAAGCTTTCTTT	CASSPPTGRYTEAFF
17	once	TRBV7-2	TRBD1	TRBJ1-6	TGTGCCAGCAGCTTAGAGGGGTCACAGGGGGGGAATTCACCCCTCCACTTT	CASSLEGSQGGNSPLHF
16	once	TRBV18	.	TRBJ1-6	TGTGCCAGCTCACGGGAGGAGAGCTCCTATAATTCACCCCTCCACTTT	CASSREESSYNSPLHF
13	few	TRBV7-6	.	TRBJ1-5	TGTGCCAGCAGCCCGGTCGGAAATCAGCCCCAGCATTTT	CASSPVGNQPQHF
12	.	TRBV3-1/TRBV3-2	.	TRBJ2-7	TGTGCCAGCAGCCAAGATGGCTACGAGCAGTACTTC	CASSQDGYEQYF
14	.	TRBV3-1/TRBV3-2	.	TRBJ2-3	TGTGCCAGCAGCTCGACAAGACCCACAGATACGCAGTATTTT	CASSSTRPTDTQYF
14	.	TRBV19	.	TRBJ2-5	TGTGCCAGTAGTAAGGGACGACGGGTAGGGACCCAGTACTTC	CASSKGRRVGTQYF
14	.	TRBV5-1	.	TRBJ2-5	TGCGCCAGCAGCTTGGACAGGGTCGAAGAGACCCAGTACTTC	CASSLDRVEETQYF
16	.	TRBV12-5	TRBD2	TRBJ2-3	TGTGCTAGTGGTTCCCCCGGACTAGCCGGCACAGATACGCAGTATTTT	CASGSPGLAGTDTQYF
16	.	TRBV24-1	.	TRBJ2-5	TGTGCCACCAGTGGGGCCTGGGGCAAGGGCCAAGAGACCCAGTACTTC	CATSGAWGKGQETQYF
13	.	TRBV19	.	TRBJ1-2	TGTGCCAGTAGTGGACAGTGGAACTATGGCTACACCTTC	CASSGQWNYGYTF
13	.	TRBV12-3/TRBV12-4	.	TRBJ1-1	TGTGCCAGCAGTTTGATCCAGGGTGGCGAAGCTTTCTTT	CASSLIQGGEAFF
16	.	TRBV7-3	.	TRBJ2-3	TGTGCCAGCAGCTCCAAGACAGGACGGTTCACAGATACGCAGTATTTT	CASSSKTGRFTDTQYF
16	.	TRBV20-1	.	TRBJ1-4	TGCAGTGCTAGTATGACAGCAGAAGTAACTAATGAAAAACTGTTTTTT	CSASMTAEVTNEKLFF
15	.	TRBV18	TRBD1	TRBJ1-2	TGTGCCAGCTCACCTGACAGGGCTTTAGGCTATGGCTACACCTTC	CASSPDRALGYGYTF
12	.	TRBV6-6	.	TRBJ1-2	TGTGCCAGCAGTTTACGGACAGTATCGCTCACCTTC	CASSLRTVSLTF
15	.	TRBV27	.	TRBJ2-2	TGTGCCAGCAGTTTTCCAGGGGCGAACACCGGGGAGCTGTTTTTT	CASSFPGANTGELFF
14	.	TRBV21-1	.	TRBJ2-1	TGTGCCAGCGGCCGTGGGAGGGGCTACAATGAGCAGTTCTTC	CASGRGRGYNEQFF
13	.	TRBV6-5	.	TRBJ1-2	TGTGCCAGCAGCCCCAGAGGGTCCTATGGCTACACCTTC	CASSPRGSYGYTF
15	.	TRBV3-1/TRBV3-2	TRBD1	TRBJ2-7	TGTGCCAGCAGCCCACAGGGGACAGGGAACGACGAGCAGTACTTC	CASSPQGTGNDEQYF
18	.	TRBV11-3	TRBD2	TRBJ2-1	TGTGCCAGCAGCTTAGATGTGACTAGCGGGGAGCGGGGCAATGAGCAGTTCTTC	CASSLDVTSGERGNEQFF
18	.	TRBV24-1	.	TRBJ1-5	TGTGCCACCAGGACATCGCTGGACCTGATAATGGGCAATCAGCCCCAGCATTTT	CATRTSLDLIMGNQPQHF
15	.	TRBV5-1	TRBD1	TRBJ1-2	TGCGCCAGCAAAGGGGGCGCGGGATCTAACTATGGCTACACCTTC	CASKGGAGSNYGYTF
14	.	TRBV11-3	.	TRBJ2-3	TGTGCCAGCAGCCTGGGACGAGGCGCAGATACGCAGTATTTT	CASSLGRGADTQYF
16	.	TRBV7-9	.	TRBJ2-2	TGTGCCAGCCGAAACGGGGGGACAGGGAACACCGGGGAGCTGTTTTTT	CASRNGGTGNTGELFF
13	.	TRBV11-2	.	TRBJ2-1	TGTGCCAGCAGCGTAGACCACCTAGCTGAGCAGTTCTTC	CASSVDHLAEQFF
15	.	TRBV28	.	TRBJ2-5	TGTGCCAGCAGTCCCCTCGGTCGGTCAATGGAGACCCAGTACTTC	CASSPLGRSMETQYF
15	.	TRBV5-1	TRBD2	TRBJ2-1	TGCGCCAGCAGCTTTTCTAGCGGGGAATACAATGAGCAGTTCTTC	CASSFSSGEYNEQFF
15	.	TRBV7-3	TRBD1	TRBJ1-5	TGTGCCAGCAGCTACGGGACAGGGAGTAATCAGCCCCAGCATTTT	CASSYGTGSNQPQHF
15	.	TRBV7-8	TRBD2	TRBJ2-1	TGTGCCAGCAGCTTTTCGGGACTAGCGGGAGTCGCGCAGTTCTTC	CASSFSGLAGVAQFF
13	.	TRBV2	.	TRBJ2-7	TGTGCCAGCAGCCCTGGACGGGGTCGCGAGCAGTACTTC	CASSPGRGREQYF
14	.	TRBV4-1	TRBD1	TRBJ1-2	TGCGCCAGCACCATGACAGGGGGAGTTCATGGCTACACCTTC	CASTMTGGVHGYTF
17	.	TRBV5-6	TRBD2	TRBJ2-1	TGTGCCAGCAGCCCGGGACTAGCGGCCAGCTCCTACAATGAGCAGTTCTTC	CASSPGLAASSYNEQFF
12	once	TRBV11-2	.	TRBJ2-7	TGTGCCAGCAGCTTAAACCCTAGCGAGCAGTACTTC	CASSLNPSEQYF
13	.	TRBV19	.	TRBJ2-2	TGTGCCAGTGAGCCACCCGGCACCGGGGAGCTGTTTTTT	CASEPPGTGELFF